A single sample gave rise to the 25 T cell receptor beta chains below, sequenced in a study of Siglec-9 on CD8 T cells in melanoma. The assay was immunoSEQ multiplex PCR, and TCRdb's table has in-frame clones only and misses some. The top ten clones hold under 2% of a sample with around 39,000 clones, 80% to 85% of them seen once. The material sequenced was Siglec-9- CD8+ T cells sorted from blood. The receptor set was obtained from a human donor in good health.

The rearrangement joins TRBV10-3 to TRBJ1-1, with 11 bases identical to TRBD1. The CDR3 has 15 residues. Germline CDR1 is ENHRY and CDR2 is SYGVKD. V shed 5 bases, J shed 4 bases, and the junction held 6 bases outside the gene matches. The CDR3 is CAISNAGTGGTEAFF. The CDR3 bases are TGTGCCATCAGTAATGCCGGGACAGGGGGCACTGAAGCTTTCTTT.

V is TRBV6-5 and J is TRBJ2-3; 9 nucleotides align to TRBD2. The V gene's germline CDR1 is MNHEY and CDR2 SVGAGI. The CDR3 consists of 16 residues. V lost 2 bases to trimming and J lost 2 bases; unmatched junction nucleotides: 5. The CDR3 nucleotides are TGTGCCAGCAGTTACGAGGCTAGCGGGAACACAGATACGCAGTATTTT. Its protein product is CASSYEASGNTDTQYF.

The chain joins TRBV6-5 to TRBJ1-4; D call uncertain. The V end was cut by 4 bases, the J end by 8 bases, with 17 bases between. This CDR3 comprises 15 residues. The germline V gene encodes CDR1 MNHEY and CDR2 SVGAGI. CDR3 nucleotide sequence: TGTGCCAGCAGTTCCGAGCTAGATCGGGAGGAAAAACTGTTTTTT. As protein: CASSSELDREEKLFF.

The V gene is TRBV7-9, the J gene TRBJ2-7; D is perhaps TRBD2 (5 bases). The V gene's germline CDR1 is SEHNR and CDR2 FQNEAQ (reference sequence). Trimming took off 8 bases at V and 2 bases at J, with 13 bases between the two ends. This CDR3 region has 13 residues. This chain's CDR3 is CASEGSAAYEQYF. The CDR3 coding sequence is TGTGCCAGCGAGGGTAGCGCCGCCTACGAGCAGTACTTC.

The chain links TRBV11-3 to TRBJ1-1, with a tentative D call TRBD1 (5 bases). V was pared by 6 bases and J by 6 bases, with 23 bases between. Germline CDR1 reads SGHNT; CDR2 reads YENEEA. The CDR3 covers 16 residues. CDR3 coding DNA: TGTGCCAGCAGGGATAGCCATCGGGGGGGTTGGGCTGAAGCTTTCTTT. Amino acids: CASRDSHRGGWAEAFF.

The chain combines TRBV11-3 with TRBJ2-1; TRBD2 agrees at 8 bases. The CDR3 loop spans 15 amino acids. J lost 4 bases, V lost 7 bases, and 9 bases had no gene match. The germline V gene has CDR1 SGHNT and CDR2 YENEEA. DNA for the CDR3: TGTGCCAGCAATTTAATAGCTAGCGGGTACAATGAGCAGTTCTTC. Translation gives CASNLIASGYNEQFF. Based on the CDR3 plus reference TRBV11-3 and TRBJ2-1, the full variable domain is EAGVVQSPRYKIIEKKQPVAFWCNPISGHNTLYWYLQNLGQGPELLIRYENEEAVDDSQLPKDRFSAERLKGVDSTLKIQPAELGDSAVYLCASNLIASGYNEQFFGPGTRLTVL.

The chain carries TRBV28 and TRBJ2-2; 11 bases line up with TRBD1. The junction had 3 bases not matched to a gene; V was cut back by 6 bases and J by 6 bases. This CDR3 has 14 amino acids. Germline V gene lookup returns CDR1 MDHEN and CDR2 SYDVKM. Written as DNA, the CDR3 is TGTGCCAGCAGGCGGACAGGGGGCTCCGGGGAGCTGTTTTTT. Residues: CASRRTGGSGELFF.

The rearrangement joins TRBV7-9 to TRBJ2-3; TRBD2 aligns across 7 bases. The CDR3 has 15 amino acids. CDR1 and CDR2 (germline): SEHNR, FQNEAQ (reference sequence). The V and J ends lost 5 bases and 2 bases, in that order; junction bases with no gene match: 7. CDR3 nucleotide sequence: TGTGCCAGCAGCCCCCTGGGAGGGGACACAGATACGCAGTATTTT. Translation gives CASSPLGGDTDTQYF.

The chain has TRBV5-1 and TRBJ1-2, with D possibly TRBD1 on 6 matching bases. V was cut by 0 bases and J by 3 bases, with 9 bases left in between. Germline V lookup: CDR1 SGHRS, CDR2 YFSETQ. The CDR3 contains 14 residues. CDR3 nucleotides: TGCGCCAGCAGCTTGGAGGGACACCACTATGGCTACACCTTC. It yields the protein CASSLEGHHYGYTF.

The V call is TRBV19, the J call TRBJ2-1; 9 bases map to TRBD2. Germline assignment: CDR1 LNHDA and CDR2 SQIVND (reference sequence). Germline trimming cut 3 bases from V and 3 bases from J; bases unmatched to any gene: 6. This CDR3 contains 16 residues. CDR3 bases: TGTGCCAGTAGTATCAAAGCGGGGGGTAGCTACAATGAGCAGTTCTTC. Amino acids: CASSIKAGGSYNEQFF.

J is TRBJ1-2 and V is TRBV7-9; D is ambiguous. Germline CDR1 is SEHNR and CDR2 is FQNEAQ (reference sequence). CDR3 size: 12 residues. V lost 5 bases and J 7 bases, leaving 11 bases between the germline ends. The CDR3: CASSGVGVGYTF. The CDR3, as DNA: TGTGCCAGCAGCGGTGTAGGTGTTGGCTACACCTTC.

The genes are TRBV19 and TRBJ2-1; D unresolved. Germline V lookup: CDR1 LNHDA, CDR2 SQIVND (reference sequence). The CDR3 loop spans 16 amino acids. V was shortened by 2 bases and J by 0 bases, with 11 bases between the two germline ends. The CDR3 DNA sequence: TGTGCCAGTAGTATATTCGGCATCAGCTCCTACAATGAGCAGTTCTTC. Translation: CASSIFGISSYNEQFF.

This chain connects TRBV6-5 to TRBJ2-2, with D uncertain. V shed 0 bases and J shed 3 bases, with 8 bases lying between them. The CDR3 covers 15 residues. CDR1 and CDR2 from the germline V gene are MNHEY and SVGAGI. The CDR3 DNA reads TGTGCCAGCAGTTACTCCACGGACCACACCGGGGAGCTGTTTTTT. Its protein product is CASSYSTDHTGELFF.

J is TRBJ2-3 and V is TRBV18; TRBD2 is a possible D gene (6 bases). The V and J ends lost 3 bases and 2 bases respectively, with 15 bases between them. There are 16 residues in the CDR3. Germline V gene data show CDR1 as KGHSH and CDR2 as LQKENI. CDR3 DNA sequence: TGTGCCAGCTCACCCGGGGGAGCGGTTCACACAGATACGCAGTATTTT. This translates into CASSPGGAVHTDTQYF. Full variable domain (outside the CDR3, taken from reference TRBV18 and TRBJ2-3): NAGVMQNPRHLVRRRGQEARLRCSPMKGHSHVYWYRQLPEEGLKFMVYLQKENIIDESGMPKERFSAEFPKEGPSILRIQQVVRGDSAAYFCASSPGGAVHTDTQYFGPGTRLTVL.

The V call is TRBV5-4, the J call TRBJ1-2; maybe TRBD1 (5 bases). The CDR3 consists of 15 residues. The V end was cut by 4 bases, the J end by 2 bases, with 15 bases between. CDR1 and CDR2 (germline): SGHNT, YYREEE (reference sequence). The CDR3 nucleotides read TGTGCCAGCAGCCCACGGGAACAGGTCAACTATGGCTACACCTTC. Protein product: CASSPREQVNYGYTF.

The rearrangement uses TRBV9 and TRBJ1-1; the D is unclear. CDR3 length equals 13 residues. The V end was cut by 8 bases, the J end by 0 bases, with 11 bases between. The germline CDR1 and CDR2 sequences are SGDLS and YYNGEE. This CDR3 is CASNDLMNTEAFF. In DNA, the CDR3 is TGTGCCAGTAACGATTTAATGAACACTGAAGCTTTCTTT.

J is TRBJ2-1 and V is TRBV28; no clear D. Between the trimmed V and J ends, which lost 2 bases and 9 bases, there was a span of 17 bases. CDR1 and CDR2 from the germline V gene are MDHEN and SYDVKM. This CDR3 has 15 residues. CDR3 nucleotide sequence: TGTGCCAGCAGTTTACTTGCGGAAACCCCTAGTGAGCAGTTCTTC. This gives the protein CASSLLAETPSEQFF.

The CDR3 here is CAISVADRDGGEAFF. The CDR3 DNA reads as TGTGCCATCAGTGTTGCCGACAGGGACGGTGGTGAAGCTTTCTTT. The gene calls are TRBV10-3 and TRBJ1-1, with 7 bases identical to TRBD1. Germline CDR1 and CDR2: ENHRY and SYGVKD. The V segment lost 4 bases and the J segment 7 bases; nucleotides outside the gene matches: 12. This CDR3 has 15 residues.

The chain uses TRBV27 and TRBJ2-1, with TRBD2 matching 8 bases. The CDR3 consists of 16 residues. The V segment lost 2 bases and the J segment 0 bases; nucleotides outside the gene matches: 3. The germline V gene encodes CDR1 MNHEY and CDR2 SMNVEV (reference sequence). The CDR3 bases are TGTGCCAGCAGTTTAATAGCGGGAAGCTCCTACAATGAGCAGTTCTTC. Amino acid sequence: CASSLIAGSSYNEQFF.

This chain joins TRBV29-1 and TRBJ2-7; TRBD2 aligns across 7 bases. The CDR3 has 15 amino acids. Losses at the gene ends were 6 bases for V and 0 bases for J; bases not matched to a gene: 11. Per germline, CDR1 SQVTM and CDR2 ANQGSEA. The CDR3 protein is CSVGGGARSSYEQYF. Written as DNA, the CDR3 is TGCAGCGTGGGGGGAGGGGCCCGGTCCTCCTACGAGCAGTACTTC.

The gene calls are TRBV4-1 and TRBJ2-3; the D is unclear. The CDR3 spans 14 residues. V shed 3 bases and J shed 4 bases, with 11 bases lying between them. Germline V gene sequence: CDR1 MGHRA, CDR2 YSYEKL. The CDR3 DNA reads TGCGCCAGCAGCCAGCGAGAGTCCCCAGATACGCAGTATTTT. Translated, it gives CASSQRESPDTQYF.

This clone was seen only once. The chain employs TRBV7-9 and TRBJ2-1, with TRBD1 matching over 11 bases. This CDR3 comprises 19 residues. Germline CDR1 is SEHNR and CDR2 is FQNEAQ (reference sequence). The V and J ends lost 5 bases and 1 base, in that order; junction bases with no gene match: 13. The CDR3 DNA follows: TGTGCCAGCAGCCAAGGACAGGGGGCCTTTTTACTTTCCTACAATGAGCAGTTCTTC. Encoded protein: CASSQGQGAFLLSYNEQFF.

The J gene is TRBJ2-7, the V gene TRBV27; a possible D gene is TRBD2 (6 bases). Germline V CDR1 and CDR2: MNHEY, SMNVEV (reference sequence). CDR3 length equals 14 residues. V gave up 3 bases and J gave up 0 bases, with 9 bases separating them. Written as DNA, the CDR3 is TGTGCCAGCAGTTTCGCTAGCGACTCCTACGAGCAGTACTTC. Its translation: CASSFASDSYEQYF.

This clone is a singleton in its sample. The CDR3, as DNA: TGTGCCTACTTCCACCCGACCGTACTTCTCTCTGGAAACACCATATATTTT. As protein: CAYFHPTVLLSGNTIYF. The chain couples TRBV30 to TRBJ1-3; unclear D gene. The CDR3 covers 17 residues. Looked up from germline, CDR1 is GTSNPN and CDR2 is SVGIG (reference sequence). The germline V and J ends were trimmed by 7 bases and 0 bases, with 22 bases remaining between them.

The genes are TRBV4-1 and TRBJ2-1; 10 bases are shared with TRBD1. The CDR3 length is 16 residues. J lost 8 bases, V lost 0 bases, and 7 bases had no gene match. Germline lookup yields CDR1 MGHRA and CDR2 YSYEKL. For the CDR3, the DNA is TGCGCCAGCAGCCAAGACGGGACAGGGGAGGTCGATGAGCAGTTCTTC. Translating gives CASSQDGTGEVDEQFF.